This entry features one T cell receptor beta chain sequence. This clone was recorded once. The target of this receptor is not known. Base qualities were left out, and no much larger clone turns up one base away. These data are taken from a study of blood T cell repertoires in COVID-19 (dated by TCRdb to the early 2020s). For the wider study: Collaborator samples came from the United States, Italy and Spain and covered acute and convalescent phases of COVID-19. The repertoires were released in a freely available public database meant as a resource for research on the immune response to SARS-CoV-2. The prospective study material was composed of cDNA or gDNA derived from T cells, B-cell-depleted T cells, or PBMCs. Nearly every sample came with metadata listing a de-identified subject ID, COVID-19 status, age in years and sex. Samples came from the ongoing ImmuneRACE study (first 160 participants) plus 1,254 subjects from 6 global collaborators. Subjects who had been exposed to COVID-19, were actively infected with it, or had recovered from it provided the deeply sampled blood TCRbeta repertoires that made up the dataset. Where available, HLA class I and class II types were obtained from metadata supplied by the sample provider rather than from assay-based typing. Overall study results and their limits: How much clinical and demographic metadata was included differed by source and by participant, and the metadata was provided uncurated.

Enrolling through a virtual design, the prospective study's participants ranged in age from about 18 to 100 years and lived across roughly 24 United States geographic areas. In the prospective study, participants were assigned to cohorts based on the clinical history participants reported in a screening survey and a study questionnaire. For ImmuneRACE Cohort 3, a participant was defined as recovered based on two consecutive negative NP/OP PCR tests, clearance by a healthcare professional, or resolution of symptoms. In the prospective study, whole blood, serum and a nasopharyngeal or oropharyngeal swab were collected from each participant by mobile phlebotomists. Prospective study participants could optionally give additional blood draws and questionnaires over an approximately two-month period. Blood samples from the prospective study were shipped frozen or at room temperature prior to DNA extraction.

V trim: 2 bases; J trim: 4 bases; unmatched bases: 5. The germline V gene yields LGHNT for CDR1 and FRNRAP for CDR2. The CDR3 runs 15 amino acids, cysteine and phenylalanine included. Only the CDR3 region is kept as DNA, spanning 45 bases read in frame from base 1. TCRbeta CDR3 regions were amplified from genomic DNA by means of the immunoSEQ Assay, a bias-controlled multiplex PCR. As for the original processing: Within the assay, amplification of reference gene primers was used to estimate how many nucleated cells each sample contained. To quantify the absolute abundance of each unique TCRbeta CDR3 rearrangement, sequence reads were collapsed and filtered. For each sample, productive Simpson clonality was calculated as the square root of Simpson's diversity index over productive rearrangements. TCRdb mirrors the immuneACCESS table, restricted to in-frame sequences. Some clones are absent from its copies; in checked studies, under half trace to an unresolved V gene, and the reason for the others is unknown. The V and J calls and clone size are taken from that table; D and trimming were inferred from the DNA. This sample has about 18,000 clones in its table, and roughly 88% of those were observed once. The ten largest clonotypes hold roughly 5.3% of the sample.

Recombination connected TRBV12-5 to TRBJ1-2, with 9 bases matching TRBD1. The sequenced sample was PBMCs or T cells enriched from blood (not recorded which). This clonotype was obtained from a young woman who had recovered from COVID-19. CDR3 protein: CASGLSPTGGYGYTF. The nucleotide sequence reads TGTGCTAGTGGTTTGTCGCCGACAGGGGGCTATGGCTACACCTTC.